This T cell receptor beta chain emerged from a study of blood T cells in healthy people across ages. The J segment lost 14 bases and the V segment lost 4 bases, leaving 8 bases of the junction unmatched. The CDR3 runs to 12 residues. Germline V gene lookup returns CDR1 DFQATT and CDR2 SNEGSKA (reference sequence). PCR was performed a second time for roughly 7 to 11 cycles using a sample-barcoded 5' primer and a J-beta primer mix. TCRdb ran MiXCR on the 5' RACE reads and lists one entry per CDR3 protein. The sample lists around 710,000 distinct CDR3 sequences, approximately 39% occurring once. This clonotype was counted only a few times. Its antigen remains unknown. Study results and limitations: Across the age range, TCR beta diversity per million T cells fell in a roughly linear way.

What was sequenced was blood. V is TRBV20-1 and J is TRBJ1-6; 7 bases align to TRBD1. This clonotype was obtained from an older woman in good health. CDR3 sequence reads: CSATDRTGTLHF. CDR3 bases: TGCAGTGCTACGGACAGGACGGGGACCCTCCACTTT.